This T cell receptor beta chain was sequenced for a study of regulatory T cells in long-lasting Graves disease. About the research overall: Under 3 months of antithyroid drugs had been taken by newly diagnosed Graves' patients.

According to the study, TCR beta libraries were built with iRepertoire HTBI primers and CDR3-region Arm-PCR. Each CDR3 protein gets one entry after TCRdb re-called the multiplex PCR reads with MiXCR. This repertoire shows 400,000 to 550,000 distinct CDR3 sequences, 15% found once; its top ten account for 16%. Stated time point: newly diagnosed GD, antithyroid drugs for less than 3 months. PBMC RNA served as the TCR library source. A note on this clonotype: Its antigen is undetermined.

Findings of the study overall: The researchers studied only peripheral blood, not thyroid tissue. Limited samples may have lowered accuracy.

These same records also appear under a second study, on T cells in Graves' hyperthyroidism and ophthalmopathy. Turning to that study: Model-based prediction identified ophthalmopathy a median 6.5 months prior to its onset.

The material sequenced was peripheral blood mononuclear cells (PBMCs), taken at new diagnosis, from a patient treated with antithyroid drugs. The TCR sequence derives from a woman in her 30s with Graves disease.

The CDR3 sequence is CASSHPDRGNSAFF. In nucleotides, the CDR3 is TGCGCCAGCAGCCACCCGGACAGGGGAAATTCAGCTTTCTTT. The genes are TRBV4-1 and TRBJ1-1, with 9 bases identical to TRBD1. The length of the CDR3 is 14 residues. The V gene's germline CDR1 is MGHRA and CDR2 YSYEKL. The junction had 9 bases not matched to a gene; V was cut back by 3 bases and J by 10 bases.